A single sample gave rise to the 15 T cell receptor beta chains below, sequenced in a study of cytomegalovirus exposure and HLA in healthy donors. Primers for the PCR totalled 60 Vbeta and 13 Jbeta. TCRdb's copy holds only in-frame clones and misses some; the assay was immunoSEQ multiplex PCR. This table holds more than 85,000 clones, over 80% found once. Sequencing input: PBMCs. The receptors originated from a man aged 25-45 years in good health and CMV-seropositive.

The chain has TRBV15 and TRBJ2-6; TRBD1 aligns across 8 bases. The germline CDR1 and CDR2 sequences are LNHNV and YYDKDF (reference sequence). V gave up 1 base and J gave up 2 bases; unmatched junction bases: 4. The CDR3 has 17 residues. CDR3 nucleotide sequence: TGTGCCACCAGCAGAGCCTCAGGGGGCGCTGGGGCCAACGTCCTGACTTTC. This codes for CATSRASGGAGANVLTF. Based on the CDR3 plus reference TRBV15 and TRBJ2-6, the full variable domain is DAMVIQNPRYQVTQFGKPVTLSCSQTLNHNVMYWYQQKSSQAPKLLFHYYDKDFNNEADTPDNFQSRRPNTSFCFLDIRSPGLGDTAMYLCATSRASGGAGANVLTFGAGSRLTVL.

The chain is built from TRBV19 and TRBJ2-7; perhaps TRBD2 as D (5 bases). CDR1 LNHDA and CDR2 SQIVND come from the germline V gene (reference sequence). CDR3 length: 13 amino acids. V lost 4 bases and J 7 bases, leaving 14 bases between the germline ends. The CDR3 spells CASSNGGGWEQYF. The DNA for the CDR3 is TGTGCCAGTAGTAACGGCGGAGGATGGGAGCAGTACTTC. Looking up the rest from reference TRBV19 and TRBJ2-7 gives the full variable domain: DGGITQSPKYLFRKEGQNVTLSCEQNLNHDAMYWYRQDPGQGLRLIYYSQIVNDFQKGDIAEGYSVSREKKESFPLTVTSAQKNPTAFYLCASSNGGGWEQYFGPGTRLTVT.

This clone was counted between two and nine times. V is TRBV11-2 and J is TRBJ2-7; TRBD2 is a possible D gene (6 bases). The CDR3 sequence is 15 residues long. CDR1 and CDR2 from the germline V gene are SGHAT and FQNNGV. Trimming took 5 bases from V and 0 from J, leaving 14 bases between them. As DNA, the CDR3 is TGTGCCAGCAGCCTCCGGGACTCCCGCTCCTACGAGCAGTACTTC. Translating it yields CASSLRDSRSYEQYF.

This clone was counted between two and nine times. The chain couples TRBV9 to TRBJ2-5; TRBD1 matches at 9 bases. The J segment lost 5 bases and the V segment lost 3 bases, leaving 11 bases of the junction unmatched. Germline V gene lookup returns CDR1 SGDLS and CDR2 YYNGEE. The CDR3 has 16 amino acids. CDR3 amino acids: CASSAGQGRVVETQYF. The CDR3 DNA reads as TGTGCCAGCAGCGCTGGACAGGGGAGGGTTGTCGAGACCCAGTACTTC.

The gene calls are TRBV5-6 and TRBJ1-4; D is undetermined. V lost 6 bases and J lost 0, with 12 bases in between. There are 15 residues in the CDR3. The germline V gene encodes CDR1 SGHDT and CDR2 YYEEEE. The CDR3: CASTERGATNEKLFF. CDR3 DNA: TGTGCCAGCACGGAGCGCGGGGCAACTAATGAAAAACTGTTTTTT.

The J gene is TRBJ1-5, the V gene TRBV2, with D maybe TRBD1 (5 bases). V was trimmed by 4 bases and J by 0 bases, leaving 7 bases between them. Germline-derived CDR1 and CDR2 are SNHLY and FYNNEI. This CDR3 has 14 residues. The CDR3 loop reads CASSATDSNQPQHF. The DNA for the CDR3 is TGTGCCAGCAGTGCGACAGATAGCAATCAGCCCCAGCATTTT.

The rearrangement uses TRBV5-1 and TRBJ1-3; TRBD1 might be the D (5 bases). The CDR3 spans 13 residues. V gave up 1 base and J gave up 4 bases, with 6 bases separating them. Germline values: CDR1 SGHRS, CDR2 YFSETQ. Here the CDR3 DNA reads TGCGCCAGCAGCTTGACAGGCGGAAACACCATATATTTT. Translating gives CASSLTGGNTIYF. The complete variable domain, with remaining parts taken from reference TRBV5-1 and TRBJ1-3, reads KAGVTQTPRYLIKTRGQQVTLSCSPISGHRSVSWYQQTPGQGLQFLFEYFSETQRNKGNFPGRFSGRQFSNSRSEMNVSTLELGDSALYLCASSLTGGNTIYFGEGSWLTVV.

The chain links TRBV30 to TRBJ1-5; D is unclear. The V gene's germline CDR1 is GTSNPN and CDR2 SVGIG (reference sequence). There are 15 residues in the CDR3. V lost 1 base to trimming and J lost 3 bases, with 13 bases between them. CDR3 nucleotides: TGTGCCTGGAGTGCACGAGGCGGAAACAATCAGCCCCAGCATTTT. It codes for CAWSARGGNNQPQHF.

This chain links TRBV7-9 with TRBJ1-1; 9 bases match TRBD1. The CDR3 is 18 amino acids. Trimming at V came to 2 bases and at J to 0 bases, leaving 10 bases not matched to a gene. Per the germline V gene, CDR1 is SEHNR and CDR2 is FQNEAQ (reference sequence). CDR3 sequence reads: CASSLLGWTGEMNTEAFF. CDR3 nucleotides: TGTGCCAGCAGCTTACTGGGCTGGACAGGGGAGATGAACACTGAAGCTTTCTTT.

Here the CDR3 DNA reads TGCAGCGTTGCAGTCGAACACAATGAGCAGTTCTTC. This encodes CSVAVEHNEQFF. The chain couples TRBV29-1 to TRBJ2-1; D remains unclear. The CDR3 totals 12 residues. V lost 4 bases and J 5 bases, leaving 9 bases between the germline ends. Germline values: CDR1 SQVTM, CDR2 ANQGSEA.

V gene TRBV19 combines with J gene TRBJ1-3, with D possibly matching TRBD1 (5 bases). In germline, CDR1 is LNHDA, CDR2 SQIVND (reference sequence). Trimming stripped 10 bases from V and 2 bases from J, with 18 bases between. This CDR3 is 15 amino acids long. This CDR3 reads CATGQGAAAGNTIYF. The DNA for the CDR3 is TGTGCCACGGGTCAAGGGGCAGCAGCTGGAAACACCATATATTTT.

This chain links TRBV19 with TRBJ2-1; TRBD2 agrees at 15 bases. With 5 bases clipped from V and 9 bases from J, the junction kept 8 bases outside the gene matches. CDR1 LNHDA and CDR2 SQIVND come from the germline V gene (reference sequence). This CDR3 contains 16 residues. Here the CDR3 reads CASSWRTSGGDGEQFF. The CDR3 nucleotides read TGTGCCAGTAGTTGGCGGACTAGCGGGGGGGATGGTGAGCAGTTCTTC. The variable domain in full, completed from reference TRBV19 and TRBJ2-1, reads DGGITQSPKYLFRKEGQNVTLSCEQNLNHDAMYWYRQDPGQGLRLIYYSQIVNDFQKGDIAEGYSVSREKKESFPLTVTSAQKNPTAFYLCASSWRTSGGDGEQFFGPGTRLTVL.

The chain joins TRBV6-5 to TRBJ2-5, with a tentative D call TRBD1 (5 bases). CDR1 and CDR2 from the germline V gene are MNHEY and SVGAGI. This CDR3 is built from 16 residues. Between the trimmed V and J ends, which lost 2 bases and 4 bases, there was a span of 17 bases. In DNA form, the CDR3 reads TGTGCCAGCAGTTACGGGGCGGCAACGGGTGGAGAGACCCAGTACTTC. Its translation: CASSYGAATGGETQYF.

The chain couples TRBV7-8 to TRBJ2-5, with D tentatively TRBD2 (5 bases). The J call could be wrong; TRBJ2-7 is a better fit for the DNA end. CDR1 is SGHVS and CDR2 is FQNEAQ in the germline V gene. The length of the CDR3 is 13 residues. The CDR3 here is CASSRRISYEQYF. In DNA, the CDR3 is TGTGCCAGCAGCCGGAGGATCAGCTACGAGCAGTACTTC.

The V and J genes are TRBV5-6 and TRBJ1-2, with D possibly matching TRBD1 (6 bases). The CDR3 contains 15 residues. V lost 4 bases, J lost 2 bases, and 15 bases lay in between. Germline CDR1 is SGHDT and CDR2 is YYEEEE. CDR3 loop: CASSREQGNNYGYTF. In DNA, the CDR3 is TGTGCCAGCAGCCGGGAACAGGGAAACAACTATGGCTACACCTTC.